These 21 T cell receptor beta chains were sequenced from one sample in a study of cytomegalovirus exposure and HLA in healthy donors listed by TCRdb under 2017. Library method: the immunoSEQ multiplex PCR assay. TCRdb obtained this table from immuneACCESS and retained in-frame rearrangements with V and J assigned. These tables miss some clones; where compared with another copy, unresolved V genes account for less than half of the shortfall, and the remainder is unexplained. The sample table lists approximately 170,000 clones, approximately 80% of them with a count of one. Approximately 2.4% of the sample lies in the top ten. Sequenced sample: PBMCs. The receptor set was obtained from a man aged 30 to 45 in good health and CMV-seropositive.

The V gene is TRBV14, the J gene TRBJ2-2; 9 nucleotides agree with TRBD2. The ends lost 0 bases at V and 2 bases at J; junction bases unmatched: 10. In germline, CDR1 is SGHDN, CDR2 FVKESK. The CDR3 length is 19 residues. The CDR3, as DNA: TGTGCCAGCAGCCAAGATCGAGCACTAGCGGGCCATAACACCGGGGAGCTGTTTTTT. Encoded protein: CASSQDRALAGHNTGELFF.

This clone appeared once. V and J are TRBV9 and TRBJ1-1, with a weak D call TRBD1 (6 bases). V gave up 5 bases and J gave up 6 bases, with 8 bases separating them. The germline V gene encodes CDR1 SGDLS and CDR2 YYNGEE. CDR3 length: 11 amino acids. The CDR3 sequence is CASRRGSEAFF. The CDR3 DNA sequence: TGTGCCAGCAGGAGGGGGTCTGAAGCTTTCTTT.

The CDR3 DNA reads TGTGCCAGCAGCGCCTCCGGGACAGGTGATGAAGGCTACACCTTC. Translation: CASSASGTGDEGYTF. The V call is TRBV9, the J call TRBJ1-2; the match to TRBD1 covers 8 bases. From germline, CDR1 is SGDLS and CDR2 YYNGEE. J lost 8 bases, V lost 3 bases, and 12 bases had no gene match. This CDR3 has 15 residues.

V and J are TRBV5-1 and TRBJ1-2; D gene ambiguous. V was trimmed by 0 bases and J by 8 bases, leaving 8 bases between them. CDR3 length: 12 amino acids. Germline CDR1 and CDR2: SGHRS and YFSETQ. The CDR3 nucleotides read TGCGCCAGCAGCTTGGATGTTTTAGGCTACACCTTC. It specifies CASSLDVLGYTF.

In this sample, this clone turned up once. The chain links TRBV5-3 to TRBJ2-1, with D tentatively TRBD2 (6 bases). TRBV5-3 is an ORF, and what it does is uncertain. Trimming stripped 3 bases from V and 6 bases from J, with 22 bases between. The CDR3 extends over 17 amino acids. The CDR3 region has the DNA TGTGCCAGAAGCTCGCTCCCAGCGGGCTTGACCCCCAATGAGCAGTTCTTC. Protein sequence: CARSSLPAGLTPNEQFF.

In this sample, this clone turned up once. The chain carries TRBV9 and TRBJ2-1, with D tentatively TRBD2 (6 bases). The germline V gene encodes CDR1 SGDLS and CDR2 YYNGEE. CDR3 length: 17 amino acids. Trimming removed 3 bases from V and 0 bases from J, with 16 bases in between. The CDR3 loop is CASSAGLSLSSYNEQFF. The CDR3 coding sequence is TGTGCCAGCAGCGCGGGACTCTCACTAAGCTCCTACAATGAGCAGTTCTTC.

This rearrangement joins TRBV4-2 to TRBJ2-5; 9 bases match TRBD1. CDR3 length: 17 residues. Germline V gene sequence: CDR1 LGHNA, CDR2 YNFKEQ. V gave up 4 bases and J gave up 4 bases; unmatched junction bases: 13. The CDR3 region is CASSPLRDRDDRETQYF. Here the CDR3 DNA reads TGTGCCAGCAGCCCTCTCCGGGACAGGGATGACAGAGAGACCCAGTACTTC.

This rearrangement joins TRBV2 to TRBJ1-5; 7 positions agree with TRBD1. Germline CDR1 and CDR2: SNHLY and FYNNEI. The CDR3 spans 14 residues. J was trimmed by 4 bases and V by 7 bases; bases with no gene match: 7. The CDR3 DNA sequence: TGTGCCAGCATTCGGGACAGCCAAAATCAGCCCCAGCATTTT. Its protein product is CASIRDSQNQPQHF.

The chain recombines TRBV29-1 with TRBJ2-1, with a tentative D call TRBD1 (5 bases). CDR1 and CDR2 from the germline V gene are SQVTM and ANQGSEA. Trimming removed 6 bases from V and 15 bases from J, with 21 bases in between. The CDR3 totals 12 residues. The CDR3 is CSVFDSAGQVFF. The CDR3 coding sequence is TGCAGCGTCTTTGACTCGGCCGGACAAGTGTTCTTC.

The chain recombines TRBV4-1 with TRBJ1-2; unclear D gene. CDR3 length: 15 residues. CDR1 and CDR2 from the germline V gene are MGHRA and YSYEKL. V dropped 4 bases and J dropped 8 bases, with 20 bases sitting between them. The CDR3 spells CASSPGSYGLQGYTF. For the CDR3, the DNA is TGCGCCAGCAGCCCGGGGAGCTACGGGCTTCAGGGCTACACCTTC.

The chain recombines TRBV19 with TRBJ1-4; 8 nucleotides match TRBD1. This CDR3 region has 14 residues. The germline gives CDR1 LNHDA, CDR2 SQIVND (reference sequence). The V and J ends lost 4 bases and 8 bases, in that order; junction bases with no gene match: 6. The CDR3 coding sequence is TGTGCCAGTAGTAGCCGGACAGGGCGGGAAAAACTGTTTTTT. This gives the protein CASSSRTGREKLFF.

The sample holds a few counts of this clone. The V gene is TRBV5-6, the J gene TRBJ1-1; a possible D gene is TRBD1 (5 bases). Germline loops: CDR1 SGHDT, CDR2 YYEEEE. The CDR3 sequence is 14 residues long. Trimming shortened V by 4 bases and J by 3 bases, and 13 bases separated the two germline ends. CDR3 region: CASSRTPGYTEAFF. CDR3 in DNA: TGTGCCAGCAGCAGGACCCCAGGGTACACTGAAGCTTTCTTT.

This rearrangement joins TRBV5-6 to TRBJ2-1, with D maybe TRBD1 (5 bases). The germline V and J ends were trimmed by 2 bases and 0 bases, with 9 bases remaining between them. The CDR3 sequence is 15 residues long. Germline loops: CDR1 SGHDT, CDR2 YYEEEE. This chain's CDR3 is CASSFTGNSYNEQFF. DNA for the CDR3: TGTGCCAGCAGCTTTACAGGAAACTCCTACAATGAGCAGTTCTTC.

V and J are TRBV30 and TRBJ2-7; D perhaps matches TRBD2 (7 bases). The V gene lost 5 bases and the J gene lost 3 bases, with 26 bases spanning the gap. This CDR3 spans 17 amino acids. Germline V CDR1 and CDR2: GTSNPN, SVGIG (reference sequence). The CDR3 sequence: CAWRGLGGDTMFYEQYF. The CDR3 nucleotides read TGTGCCTGGCGGGGCCTGGGGGGGGACACTATGTTCTACGAGCAGTACTTC. Combining the CDR3 with reference TRBV30 and TRBJ2-7 gives the whole variable domain SQTIHQWPATLVQPVGSPLSLECTVEGTSNPNLYWYRQAAGRGLQLLFYSVGIGQISSEVPQNLSASRPQDRQFILSSKKLLLSDSGFYLCAWRGLGGDTMFYEQYFGPGTRLTVT.

The J gene is TRBJ2-5, the V gene TRBV5-6; D is ambiguous. In germline, CDR1 is SGHDT, CDR2 YYEEEE. The CDR3 contains 12 residues. Trimming cost V 4 bases and J 5 bases, with 9 bases left between them. CDR3 nucleotides: TGTGCCAGCAGCCCGGCGGCGGAGACCCAGTACTTC. Its protein product is CASSPAAETQYF.

The V call is TRBV9, the J call TRBJ2-3, with 9 bases lining up with TRBD2. The CDR3 runs to 18 residues. The germline CDR1 and CDR2 sequences are SGDLS and YYNGEE. V shed 0 bases and J 4 bases; nucleotides not matched to a gene: 12. The CDR3 here is CASSVGVIGGGAPDTQYF. The CDR3 DNA follows: TGTGCCAGCAGCGTAGGAGTTATAGGCGGGGGGGCCCCAGATACGCAGTATTTT.

This clone has a single count. CDR3 region: CAADTGSSGNTIYF. In nucleotides, the CDR3 is TGTGCCGCAGATACAGGGAGCTCTGGAAACACCATATATTTT. The chain recombines TRBV10-3 with TRBJ1-3, with a tentative D call TRBD1 (6 bases). V was clipped by 11 bases and J by 0 bases, with 14 bases between them. The CDR3 runs to 14 residues. The germline gives CDR1 ENHRY, CDR2 SYGVKD.

This chain links TRBV4-1 with TRBJ1-2; D is uncertain. The CDR3 runs to 16 residues. CDR1 and CDR2 from the germline V gene are MGHRA and YSYEKL. Between the trimmed V and J ends, which lost 4 bases and 4 bases, there was a span of 19 bases. The CDR3 nucleotides read TGCGCCAGCAGCCCCCGGGGTGGTTTTGGTGTCTATGGCTACACCTTC. Protein sequence: CASSPRGGFGVYGYTF.

The chain couples TRBV7-9 to TRBJ1-3, with 12 nucleotides matching TRBD1. The V segment lost 5 bases and the J segment 4 bases; nucleotides outside the gene matches: 9. The CDR3 contains 17 residues. Germline V gene sequence: CDR1 SEHNR, CDR2 FQNEAQ (reference sequence). CDR3 DNA sequence: TGTGCCAGCAGCGGAAGGGACAGGGGGCTAAAAGGAAACACCATATATTTT. Protein product: CASSGRDRGLKGNTIYF.

V gene TRBV7-9 combines with J gene TRBJ1-2; D is possibly TRBD1 (5 bases). Germline CDR1 is SEHNR and CDR2 is FQNEAQ (reference sequence). The CDR3 loop spans 14 amino acids. Trimming pared 6 bases from V and 0 bases from J, leaving 11 bases between. Here the CDR3 reads CASRGRGPNYGYTF. As DNA, the CDR3 is TGTGCCAGCAGGGGGCGGGGTCCTAACTATGGCTACACCTTC.

This clone was detected ten times or more. The V call is TRBV27, the J call TRBJ1-2, with D perhaps matching TRBD1 (6 bases). Trimming took off 3 bases at V and 5 bases at J, with 16 bases between the two ends. The CDR3 is 15 residues long. Germline-derived CDR1 and CDR2 are MNHEY and SMNVEV (reference sequence). The CDR3 DNA sequence: TGTGCCAGCAGTTTCCTACAGGGTCCTTGGTATGGCTACACCTTC. This translates into CASSFLQGPWYGYTF.